The source of this TCR beta chain is a study of T cell repertoires in cytomegalovirus infection. TCRdb re-called the reads with MiXCR, one entry per CDR3 protein. This sample has around 130,000 distinct CDR3 sequences, with 20% to 30% found just once. As to this clonotype: The antigen is unknown.

Germline CDR1 and CDR2: SGHRS and YFSETQ. V gave up 0 bases and J gave up 5 bases, with 11 bases separating them. There are 14 residues in the CDR3. The sample consisted of PBMCs, sequenced either directly or after in vitro stimulation (not recorded which). The V call is TRBV5-1, the J call TRBJ2-5; D remains ambiguous. This TCR was sampled from a human donor in good health (CMV status not recorded). Some clones in this sample may be carry-over from other donors' samples. The CDR3 DNA follows: TGCGCCAGCAGCTTGGGACTCGGGTGGGAGACCCAGTACTTC. Amino acids: CASSLGLGWETQYF.